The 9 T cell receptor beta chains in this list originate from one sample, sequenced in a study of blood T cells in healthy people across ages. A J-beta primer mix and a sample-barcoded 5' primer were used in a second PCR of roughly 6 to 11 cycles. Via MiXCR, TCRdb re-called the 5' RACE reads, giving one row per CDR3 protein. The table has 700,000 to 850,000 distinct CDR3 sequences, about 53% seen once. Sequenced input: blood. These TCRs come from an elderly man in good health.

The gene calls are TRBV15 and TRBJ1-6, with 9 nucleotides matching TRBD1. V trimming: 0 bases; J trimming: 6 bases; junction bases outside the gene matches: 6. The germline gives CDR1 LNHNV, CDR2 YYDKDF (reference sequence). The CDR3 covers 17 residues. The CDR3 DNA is TGTGCCACCAGCAGAGAGGACAGGGGAACTGGTAATTCACCCCTCCACTTT. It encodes CATSREDRGTGNSPLHF.

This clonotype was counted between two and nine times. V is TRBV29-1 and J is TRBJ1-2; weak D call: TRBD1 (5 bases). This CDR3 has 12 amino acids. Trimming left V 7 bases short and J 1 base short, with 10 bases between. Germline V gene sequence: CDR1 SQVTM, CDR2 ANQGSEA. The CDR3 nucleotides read TGCAGCGGGGGCGGCCGTAACTATGGCTACACCTTC. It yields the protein CSGGGRNYGYTF.

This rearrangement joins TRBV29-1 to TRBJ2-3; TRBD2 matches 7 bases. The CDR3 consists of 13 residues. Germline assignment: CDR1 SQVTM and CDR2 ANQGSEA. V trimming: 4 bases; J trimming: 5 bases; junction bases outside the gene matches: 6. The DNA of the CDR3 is TGCAGCGTTGCTAGCGGAAAGAAAGATACGCAGTATTTT. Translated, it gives CSVASGKKDTQYF.

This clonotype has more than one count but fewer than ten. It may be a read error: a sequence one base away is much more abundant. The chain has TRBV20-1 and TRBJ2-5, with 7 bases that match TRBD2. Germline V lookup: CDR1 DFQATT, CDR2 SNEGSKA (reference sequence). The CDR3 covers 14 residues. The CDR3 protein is CSAAQAGRGGEQYF. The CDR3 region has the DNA TGCAGCGCCGCCCAAGCGGGAAGGGGCGGTGAGCAGTACTTC.

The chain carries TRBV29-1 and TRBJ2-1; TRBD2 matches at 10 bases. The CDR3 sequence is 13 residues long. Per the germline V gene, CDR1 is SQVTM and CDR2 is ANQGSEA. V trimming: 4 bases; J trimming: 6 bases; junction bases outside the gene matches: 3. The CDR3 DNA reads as TGCAGCGTTGGGACTAGCGGATTCAATGAGCAGTTCTTC. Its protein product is CSVGTSGFNEQFF.

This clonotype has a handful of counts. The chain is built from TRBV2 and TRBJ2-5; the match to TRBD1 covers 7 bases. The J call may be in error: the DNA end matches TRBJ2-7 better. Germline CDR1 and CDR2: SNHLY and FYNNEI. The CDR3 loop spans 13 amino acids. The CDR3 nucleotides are TGTGCCAGCAGCCGGGACAGTCCCGTCGAGCAGTACTTC. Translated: CASSRDSPVEQYF.

The CDR3 nucleotides are TGCAGTGCCGCAGCGGGAGTCGGGGAGACCCAGTACTTC. Its protein is CSAAAGVGETQYF. This sequence joins TRBV20-1 and TRBJ2-7; TRBD2 agrees at 8 bases. TRBJ2-5 explains the end of the DNA better; the J call may be wrong. CDR3 length: 13 residues. Germline-derived CDR1 and CDR2 are DFQATT and SNEGSKA (reference sequence).

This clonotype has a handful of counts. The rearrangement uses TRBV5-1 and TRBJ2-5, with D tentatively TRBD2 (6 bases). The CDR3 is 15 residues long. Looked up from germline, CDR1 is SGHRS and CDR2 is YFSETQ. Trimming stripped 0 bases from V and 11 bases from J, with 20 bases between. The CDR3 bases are TGCGCCAGCAGCTTGGGGGGGGAGCCAGCGGTGGAGCAGTACTTC. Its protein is CASSLGGEPAVEQYF.

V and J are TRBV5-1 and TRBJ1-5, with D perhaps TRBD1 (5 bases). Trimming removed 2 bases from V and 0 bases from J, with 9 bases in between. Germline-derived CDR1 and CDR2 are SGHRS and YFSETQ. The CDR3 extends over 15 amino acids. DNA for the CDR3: TGCGCCAGCAGCTTAGGGGCCCCTAGCAATCAGCCCCAGCATTTT. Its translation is CASSLGAPSNQPQHF.